This paragraph reports one T cell receptor beta chain. TCRdb keeps only in-frame clones here, not all; method: immunoSEQ multiplex PCR. In the table there are roughly 60,000 clones, 91% of which are singletons. The data belong to a study of technical replicates of blood from several donors. CDR3 length: 15 amino acids. V dropped 4 bases and J dropped 1 base, with 15 bases sitting between them. Per germline, CDR1 SGDLS and CDR2 YYNGEE. The sample consisted of PBMCs. The rearrangement uses TRBV9 and TRBJ2-7; no firm D call. The source is a human donor in good health. Some clones in this sample may be carry-over from other donors' samples. CDR3 sequence reads: CASSPLPTTSYEQYF. The CDR3 nucleotides read TGTGCCAGCAGCCCCCTGCCGACAACATCCTACGAGCAGTACTTC.